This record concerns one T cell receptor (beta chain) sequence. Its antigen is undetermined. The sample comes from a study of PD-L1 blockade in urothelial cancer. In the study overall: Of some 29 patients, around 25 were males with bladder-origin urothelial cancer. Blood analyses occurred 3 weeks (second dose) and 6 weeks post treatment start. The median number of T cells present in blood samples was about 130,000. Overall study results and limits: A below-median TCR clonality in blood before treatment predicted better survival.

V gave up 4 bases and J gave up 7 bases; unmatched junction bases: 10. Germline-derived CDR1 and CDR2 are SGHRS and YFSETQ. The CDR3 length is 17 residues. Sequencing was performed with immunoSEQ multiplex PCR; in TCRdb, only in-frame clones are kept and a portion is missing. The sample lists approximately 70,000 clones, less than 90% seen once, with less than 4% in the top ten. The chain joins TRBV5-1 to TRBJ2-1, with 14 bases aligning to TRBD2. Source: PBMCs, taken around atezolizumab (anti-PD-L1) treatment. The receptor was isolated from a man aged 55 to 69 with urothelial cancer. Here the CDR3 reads CASSVRSGTSGSNEQFF. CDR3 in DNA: TGCGCCAGCAGCGTTAGATCCGGGACTAGCGGGAGTAATGAGCAGTTCTTC.